What follows are 24 T cell receptor beta chains derived from one specimen sequenced in a study of shared clonotypes between healthy human individuals. The data were produced by immunoSEQ multiplex PCR, yet TCRdb's version contains in-frame clones alone and is incomplete. This table has some 2,100,000 clones, more than 90% appearing once. The source material was naive CD4+ T cells sorted from blood. The subset here: CD45RA+ positively selected. These receptors all come from a young man in good health.

The chain links TRBV29-1 to TRBJ2-1; 9 bases map to TRBD1. The CDR3 runs to 15 residues. Germline V gives CDR1 SQVTM, CDR2 ANQGSEA. Trimming removed 8 bases from V and 2 bases from J; junction bases left unmatched: 10. The DNA for the CDR3 is TGCAGCATAACCAACTACAGGGGGCCCTACAATGAGCAGTTCTTC. Its translation: CSITNYRGPYNEQFF.

This clone is a singleton in its sample. The chain employs TRBV27 and TRBJ2-7; D not certain. V was shortened by 2 bases and J by 0 bases, with 8 bases between the two germline ends. Germline V gene sequence: CDR1 MNHEY, CDR2 SMNVEV (reference sequence). The CDR3 extends over 14 amino acids. Here the CDR3 reads CASSLGPDSYEQYF. The DNA for the CDR3 is TGTGCCAGCAGTTTAGGCCCTGACTCCTACGAGCAGTACTTC.

Note on this clone: Other DNA sequences in the sample encode the same CDR3. This chain uses TRBV18 with TRBJ2-7, with 9 bases lining up with TRBD1. Per the germline V gene, CDR1 is KGHSH and CDR2 is LQKENI. Trimming cost V 0 bases and J 3 bases; bases outside gene matches: 0. The CDR3 is made up of 14 amino acids. Here the CDR3 DNA reads TGTGCCAGCTCACCACCGGACAGGGGCTACGAGCAGTACTTC. Its translation: CASSPPDRGYEQYF.

The J gene is TRBJ1-1, the V gene TRBV19; perhaps TRBD1 as D (6 bases). The CDR3 length is 14 residues. V was pared by 6 bases and J by 3 bases, with 14 bases between. Germline-derived CDR1 and CDR2 are LNHDA and SQIVND (reference sequence). CDR3 in DNA: TGTGCCAGTAGCCGCCCGGACAGTTACACTGAAGCTTTCTTT. Residues: CASSRPDSYTEAFF. The variable domain in full, with the rest retrieved from reference TRBV19 and TRBJ1-1, is DGGITQSPKYLFRKEGQNVTLSCEQNLNHDAMYWYRQDPGQGLRLIYYSQIVNDFQKGDIAEGYSVSREKKESFPLTVTSAQKNPTAFYLCASSRPDSYTEAFFGQGTRLTVV.

J is TRBJ1-1 and V is TRBV11-2; tentative D call: TRBD1 (5 bases). V lost 3 bases and J lost 7, with 18 bases in between. Germline CDR1 is SGHAT and CDR2 is FQNNGV. This CDR3 is 15 amino acids long. The CDR3 spells CASSLGVWVWSEAFF. DNA of the CDR3: TGTGCCAGCAGCTTGGGGGTCTGGGTGTGGAGTGAAGCTTTCTTT.

The chain uses TRBV6-1 and TRBJ2-5; TRBD1 matches at 11 bases. Germline V lookup: CDR1 MNHNS, CDR2 SASEGT. V was clipped by 11 bases and J by 5 bases; unmatched bases: 10. This CDR3 is 14 amino acids long. Here the CDR3 reads CAGAGTGGLETQYF. CDR3 DNA sequence: TGTGCCGGCGCCGGGACAGGGGGTTTGGAGACCCAGTACTTC.

J is TRBJ2-1 and V is TRBV7-2, with D perhaps matching TRBD1 or TRBD2 (6 bases each). The germline CDR1 and CDR2 sequences are SGHTA and FQGNSA. The V and J ends lost 2 bases and 4 bases respectively, with 12 bases between them. The CDR3 contains 15 residues. In nucleotides, the CDR3 is TGTGCCAGCAGCTTATACGGGGGCCCTTACAATGAGCAGTTCTTC. It is translated as CASSLYGGPYNEQFF.

This chain links TRBV10-3 with TRBJ1-2; weak D call: TRBD1 (5 bases). Trimming pared 0 bases from V and 7 bases from J, leaving 15 bases between. Per the germline V gene, CDR1 is ENHRY and CDR2 is SYGVKD. This CDR3 has 15 residues. The CDR3 reads CAISESRDSRTGYTF. The CDR3 coding sequence is TGTGCCATCAGTGAGTCCAGGGACTCTAGAACTGGCTACACCTTC.

This chain joins TRBV9 and TRBJ2-2; D call uncertain. Germline lookup yields CDR1 SGDLS and CDR2 YYNGEE. The ends were cut back, 3 bases at V and 1 base at J, with 7 bases in the middle. The CDR3 totals 14 residues. In DNA form, the CDR3 reads TGTGCCAGCAGCGGACTCATGAACACCGGGGAGCTGTTTTTT. Residues: CASSGLMNTGELFF.

The chain recombines TRBV28 with TRBJ1-2; the match to TRBD1 covers 7 bases. The V segment lost 7 bases and the J segment 3 bases; nucleotides outside the gene matches: 11. CDR1 is MDHEN, CDR2 SYDVKM, per germline. The CDR3 sequence is 15 residues long. The CDR3, as DNA: TGTGCCAGCATACCAAGTTCGACAGGGTACTATGGCTACACCTTC. It specifies CASIPSSTGYYGYTF.

The chain is built from TRBV6-1 and TRBJ1-3, with D uncertain. V was cut by 8 bases and J by 4 bases, with 9 bases left in between. The CDR3 runs to 12 residues. Per germline, CDR1 MNHNS and CDR2 SASEGT. The CDR3 protein is CASGYGGNTIYF. DNA of the CDR3: TGTGCCAGCGGTTATGGCGGAAACACCATATATTTT.

The chain combines TRBV14 with TRBJ1-1; 8 bases match TRBD1. The J segment lost 11 bases and the V segment lost 5 bases, leaving 7 bases of the junction unmatched. The CDR3 is 12 residues long. CDR1 is SGHDN, CDR2 FVKESK, per germline. The CDR3 loop is CASSDRTGIAFF. As DNA, the CDR3 is TGTGCCAGCAGCGACCGGACAGGGATTGCTTTCTTT.

The chain employs TRBV7-9 and TRBJ1-1, with D perhaps TRBD1 (5 bases). CDR1 and CDR2 from the germline V gene are SEHNR and FQNEAQ (reference sequence). Trimming removed 1 base at V and 10 bases at J, with 10 bases between. This CDR3 contains 12 residues. CDR3 coding DNA: TGTGCCAGCAGCTTAGAGGGGATTGGAGCTTTCTTT. Its protein is CASSLEGIGAFF.

J is TRBJ1-2 and V is TRBV7-9; TRBD1 agrees at 7 bases. The V and J ends lost 2 bases and 6 bases, in that order; junction bases with no gene match: 6. This CDR3 is built from 14 residues. Germline V gene data show CDR1 as SEHNR and CDR2 as FQNEAQ (reference sequence). The CDR3 region has the DNA TGTGCCAGCAGCTTAAAGACAGGGTTGAATGGCTACACCTTC. Translating it yields CASSLKTGLNGYTF.

Comment on this clone: Other DNA sequences in the sample encode the same CDR3. CDR3 DNA sequence: TGTGCCAGCAGCGCCGGACAGGGGCCCTACGAGCAGTACTTC. Amino acids: CASSAGQGPYEQYF. The rearrangement uses TRBV2 and TRBJ2-7, with 9 bases lining up with TRBD1. V gave up 6 bases and J gave up 2 bases; unmatched junction bases: 5. Germline V gene sequence: CDR1 SNHLY, CDR2 FYNNEI. This CDR3 is 14 amino acids long.

Concerning this clone: Germline and junction disagree at one end, which may indicate a read error. The V and J genes are TRBV6-1 and TRBJ1-4; no clear D. This CDR3 comprises 11 residues. Germline lookup yields CDR1 MNHNS and CDR2 SASEGT. The CDR3 DNA is TGTGCCAGCAGTGAAGCGAGGGAGCTACGTTTT. Its translation is CASSEARELRF.

This chain uses TRBV7-8 with TRBJ2-1, with 11 bases lining up with TRBD2. The ends lost 1 base at V and 13 bases at J; junction bases unmatched: 6. Germline V CDR1 and CDR2: SGHVS, FQNEAQ. The CDR3 has 14 amino acids. CDR3 region: CASSLVASGGRQFF. The CDR3 region has the DNA TGTGCCAGCAGCTTAGTCGCTAGCGGGGGGCGACAGTTCTTC. Full variable domain (missing parts from reference TRBV7-8 and TRBJ2-1): GAGVSQSPRYKVAKRGQDVALRCDPISGHVSLFWYQQALGQGPEFLTYFQNEAQLDKSGLPSDRFFAERPEGSVSTLKIQRTQQEDSAVYLCASSLVASGGRQFFGPGTRLTVL.

The chain has TRBV7-9 and TRBJ2-1; 10 nucleotides line up with TRBD2. Germline lookup yields CDR1 SEHNR and CDR2 FQNEAQ (reference sequence). The J segment lost 8 bases and the V segment lost 1 base, leaving 5 bases of the junction unmatched. The length of the CDR3 is 15 residues. CDR3 residues: CASSLEGLAGDEQFF. The CDR3 nucleotides are TGTGCCAGCAGCTTAGAGGGGCTAGCGGGAGATGAGCAGTTCTTC.

The chain is built from TRBV18 and TRBJ2-7, with 10 bases fitting TRBD2. The CDR3 is 16 amino acids. In germline, CDR1 is KGHSH, CDR2 LQKENI. The ends lost 4 bases at V and 1 base at J; junction bases unmatched: 7. The CDR3 sequence is CASSQLVAGGSYEQYF. The CDR3 nucleotides read TGTGCCAGCTCACAACTAGTAGCGGGAGGATCCTACGAGCAGTACTTC.

The chain is built from TRBV5-1 and TRBJ2-2; maybe TRBD2 (6 bases). V lost 0 bases and J 7 bases, leaving 13 bases between the germline ends. The CDR3 has 15 amino acids. The V gene's germline CDR1 is SGHRS and CDR2 YFSETQ. The chain's CDR3 is CASSLELAISGELFF. The DNA for the CDR3 is TGCGCCAGCAGCTTGGAACTAGCTATCAGCGGGGAGCTGTTTTTT.

The chain combines TRBV11-2 with TRBJ1-6; 7 nucleotides match TRBD1. Losses at the gene ends were 5 bases for V and 6 bases for J; bases not matched to a gene: 7. The V gene's germline CDR1 is SGHAT and CDR2 FQNNGV. The CDR3 is 15 residues long. The CDR3 DNA sequence: TGTGCCAGCAGCCCAAACAGGGGTGGTAATTCACCCCTCCACTTT. This sequence encodes CASSPNRGGNSPLHF.

The chain uses TRBV6-5 and TRBJ1-6; weak D call: TRBD1 (6 bases). Per germline, CDR1 MNHEY and CDR2 SVGAGI. CDR3 length: 15 amino acids. The V gene lost 0 bases and the J gene lost 11 bases, with 14 bases spanning the gap. The CDR3 DNA reads as TGTGCCAGCAGTTACTCACAGGGAGGATCGGCACCCCTCCACTTT. This codes for CASSYSQGGSAPLHF.

J is TRBJ2-3 and V is TRBV4-1; perhaps TRBD1 as D (6 bases). V lost 0 bases and J lost 5, with 15 bases in between. This CDR3 comprises 16 residues. Germline values: CDR1 MGHRA, CDR2 YSYEKL. This CDR3 is CASSQEYRVVGDTQYF. CDR3 in DNA: TGCGCCAGCAGCCAAGAATACAGGGTAGTAGGAGATACGCAGTATTTT.

This chain uses TRBV6-5 with TRBJ1-6; D gene ambiguous. V lost 4 bases and J lost 7, with 11 bases in between. The CDR3 consists of 14 residues. CDR1 and CDR2 from the germline V gene are MNHEY and SVGAGI. The CDR3 loop reads CASSLTVRNSPLHF. The CDR3 DNA reads TGTGCCAGCAGTTTGACGGTGAGAAATTCACCCCTCCACTTT.